The 30 T cell receptor beta chains given below trace back to one sample, sequenced in a study of T cell clonality in common variable immunodeficiency. Assay used: immunoSEQ multiplex PCR; TCRdb lists only in-frame clones, some missing. This sample shows approximately 34,000 clones and no singletons; over 0.95% rests with the ten largest. What was sequenced was peripheral blood mononuclear cells. The receptors shown here come from a person aged 18 to 75 in good health.

This clone was observed at least ten times. The missing CDR3 end, 3 residues past where the read stops, is filled in from the germline J gene. J is TRBJ2-7 and V is TRBV19, with 13 positions matching TRBD2. J gave up 6 bases and V 8 bases, and 7 bases lay outside the gene matches. Germline V gene lookup returns CDR1 LNHDA and CDR2 SQIVND (reference sequence). This CDR3 has 14 amino acids. Incomplete CDR3 DNA: TGTGCCAGTCGGGGACTAGCGGGGCGTCGCGAG. It codes for CASRGLAGRRE. The whole CDR3 region reads CASRGLAGRREQYF.

There are many counts of this clone. The CDR3 end lies 3 residues beyond the end of the read and is filled in from the germline J gene. V and J are TRBV13 and TRBJ2-5; a weak D match, TRBD1 (5 bases). V was shortened by 7 bases and J by 4 bases, with 13 bases between the two germline ends. CDR1 and CDR2 (germline): PRHDT, FYEKMQ (reference sequence). The CDR3 sequence is 13 residues long. The CDR3 loop reads CASTYRTGETQYF. CDR3 bases read: TGTGCCAGCACATACAGGACGGGAGAGACC.

This clone was recorded at least ten times. Coverage ceases 3 residues before the CDR3 finishes, and the germline J gene fills in the end. The rearrangement uses TRBV5-4 and TRBJ2-4; the D gene is possibly TRBD1 (6 bases). The CDR3 consists of 13 residues. Germline assignment: CDR1 SGHNT and CDR2 YYREEE (reference sequence). Incomplete CDR3 DNA: TGTGCCAGCAGCTTGGCACAGGGCTCTGGT. Translating it yields CASSLAQGSG. The full CDR3 protein reads CASSLAQGSGQYF.

In this sample, this clone turned up many times. Coverage ceases 3 residues before the CDR3 finishes, and the germline J gene fills in the end. This chain connects TRBV6-1 to TRBJ1-2; TRBD1 aligns across 10 bases. Germline CDR1 reads MNHNS; CDR2 reads SASEGT. After removal of 4 bases from V and 5 bases from J, the junction contained 7 bases not matched to a gene. The CDR3 has 15 amino acids. The covered CDR3 bases are TGTGCCAGCAGTGGGGAGACAGGGGGCGTTTATGGC. Translated: CASSGETGGVYG. The whole CDR3 sequence is CASSGETGGVYGYTF.

The table lists this clone with many counts. The observed sequence ends 3 residues before the CDR3 terminus, with the missing tail filled in from the germline J gene. This chain links TRBV7-9 with TRBJ1-1; D uncertain. CDR1 and CDR2 (germline): SEHNR, FQNEAQ (reference sequence). The V gene lost 0 bases and the J gene lost 4 bases, with 3 bases spanning the gap. The CDR3 runs 12 residues. Partial CDR3 DNA: TGTGCCAGCAGCTTAGCCAGCACTGAA. It specifies CASSLASTE. The whole CDR3 sequence is CASSLASTEAFF.

This clone was counted at least ten times. Read sequence stops 3 residues before the CDR3 end, and the germline J gene provides the missing end. This chain connects TRBV10-3 to TRBJ2-7; TRBD1 matches at 7 bases. Germline values: CDR1 ENHRY, CDR2 SYGVKD. V lost 6 bases to trimming and J lost 0 bases; unmatched junction nucleotides: 5. The CDR3 totals 14 residues. The CDR3 DNA, read in part, is TGTGCCATCAGCGGCCGGGACAGCTCCTACGAG. Protein sequence: CAISGRDSSYE. The whole CDR3 sequence is CAISGRDSSYEQYF.

This clone showed up many times. The read ends 3 residues early relative to the CDR3; the germline J gene fills the gap. The chain has TRBV4-1 and TRBJ2-2; D is unresolved. The CDR3 is made up of 16 amino acids. Germline V gives CDR1 MGHRA, CDR2 YSYEKL. The ends were cut back, 1 base at V and 4 bases at J, with 13 bases in the middle. The sequenced part of the CDR3 DNA is TGCGCCAGCAGCCAAGGACTCACGACGGGCACCGGGGAG. Its protein product is CASSQGLTTGTGE. The whole CDR3 reads CASSQGLTTGTGELFF.

Ten or more counts support this clone. The CDR3 is cut off 3 residues early in the read; its end comes from the germline J gene. The V and J genes are TRBV20-1 and TRBJ2-2, with 10 positions matching TRBD2. Trimming took 0 bases from V and 6 from J; bases not matched to a gene: 7. CDR1 is DFQATT and CDR2 is SNEGSKA in the germline V gene (reference sequence). The CDR3 is made up of 16 amino acids. CDR3 DNA, as far as it was read: TGCAGTGCTAGAGATTCCGGACTAGCGGCAGCCGGGGAG. Residues: CSARDSGLAAAGE. The entire CDR3 protein reads CSARDSGLAAAGELFF.

This clone was counted at least ten times. The read falls 3 residues short of the CDR3 end, and the missing part is taken from the germline J gene. This chain links TRBV7-2 with TRBJ2-7; 10 nucleotides align to TRBD2. Germline V gives CDR1 SGHTA, CDR2 FQGNSA. V dropped 0 bases and J dropped 3; count of bases not matched to a gene: 2. The CDR3 spans 15 residues. CDR3 DNA, as far as it was read: TGTGCCAGCAGCTTAGCTGTAGCGGGAGGCTACGAG. Residues: CASSLAVAGGYE. The entire CDR3 protein reads CASSLAVAGGYEQYF.

In its sample, this clone was seen many times. Partial CDR3 DNA: TGCGCCAGCAGCTTGTTGGCTTCACAAGAGACC. It is translated as CASSLLASQET. The whole CDR3 region reads CASSLLASQETQYF. V and J are TRBV5-1 and TRBJ2-5; no clear D. The CDR3 end falls 3 residues outside the read, so it is completed with the germline J gene. The CDR3 sequence is 14 residues long. The germline CDR1 and CDR2 sequences are SGHRS and YFSETQ. The V end lost 1 base, the J end lost 2 bases, and 9 bases lay between the germline ends.

This clone was seen repeatedly, ten times or more. The read comes to an end 3 residues before the CDR3 does, leaving the germline J gene to fill in the end. Different DNA sequences within this sample yield the same CDR3. The genes are TRBV6-2 or TRBV6-3 and TRBJ2-7, with 12 bases fitting TRBD1. Losses at the gene ends were 11 bases for V and 6 bases for J; bases not matched to a gene: 14. Germline V lookup: CDR1 MNHEY, CDR2 SVGEGT. The CDR3 runs 15 residues. CDR3 amino acids: CAARTPGQGAGEQYF. The CDR3 DNA, read in part, is TGTGCCGCGAGAACCCCGGGACAGGGGGCTGGCGAG.

This clone came up many times. The CDR3 is cut off 3 residues early in the read; its end comes from the germline J gene. The chain carries TRBV29-1 and TRBJ1-2; 8 bases agree with TRBD1. The V gene's germline CDR1 is SQVTM and CDR2 ANQGSEA. The length of the CDR3 is 14 residues. With 0 bases clipped from V and 6 bases from J, the junction kept 6 bases outside the gene matches. Incomplete CDR3 DNA: TGCAGCGTTGAAGACGGTCAGGGGGCGCATGGC. Amino acid sequence: CSVEDGQGAHG. The CDR3, in full, reads CSVEDGQGAHGYTF.

There are many counts of this clone. The read ends 3 residues shy of where the CDR3 ends; the end is completed using the germline J gene. This chain joins TRBV20-1 and TRBJ2-1, with 12 bases fitting TRBD2. CDR1 is DFQATT and CDR2 is SNEGSKA in the germline V gene (reference sequence). This CDR3 has 16 residues. After removal of 5 bases from V and 9 bases from J, the junction contained 14 bases not matched to a gene. This CDR3 reads CSAPRLAGEISAEQFF. CDR3 DNA (partial): TGCAGTGCTCCACGACTAGCGGGAGAGATCAGCGCTGAG.

This clone occurred many times. The junction does not match germline at one end; this may be a read error. With the read ending 3 residues before the CDR3 end, the germline J gene is used to fill in that end. This rearrangement joins TRBV4-2 to TRBJ2-3, with 7 positions matching TRBD2. The CDR3 length is 15 residues. Germline V gene sequence: CDR1 LGHNA, CDR2 YNFKEQ. The CDR3 protein is CASSQGDGGTDTQYF. The CDR3 DNA, read in part, is TGCGCCAGCAGCCAAGGTGACGGGGGGACAGATACG.

This clone occurred many times. The observed sequence ends 3 residues before the CDR3 terminus, with the missing tail filled in from the germline J gene. V usage is TRBV5-4 and J usage is TRBJ2-3; tentatively, D is TRBD1 (6 bases). The CDR3 runs 12 residues. Germline CDR1 and CDR2: SGHNT and YYREEE (reference sequence). Incomplete CDR3 DNA: TGTGCCAGCAGCTTGGACCAGGGGTCG. Translation: CASSLDQGS. The whole CDR3 sequence is CASSLDQGSQYF.

The table lists this clone with many counts. The DNA ends 3 residues before the CDR3 does, and the rest of the CDR3 is filled in from the germline J gene. V and J are TRBV11-1 and TRBJ2-7, with 11 bases aligning to TRBD2. Germline trimming cut 1 base from V and 6 bases from J; bases unmatched to any gene: 5. Looked up from germline, CDR1 is SGHAT and CDR2 is FQDESV (reference sequence). CDR3 length equals 15 residues. The sequenced CDR3 bases are TGTGCCAGCAGCTTAGGTACTAGCGGGGGAACCGAG. Protein sequence: CASSLGTSGGTE. The CDR3 as a whole reads CASSLGTSGGTEQYF.

This clone was detected ten times or more. CDR3 DNA, as far as it was read: TGCAGTGCTAGCAGAATAACCACTGAA. The encoded protein is CSASRITTE. The CDR3 reads in full as CSASRITTEAFF. V gene TRBV20-1 combines with J gene TRBJ1-1; D gene unclear. Coverage ceases 3 residues before the CDR3 finishes, and the germline J gene fills in the end. Germline assignment: CDR1 DFQATT and CDR2 SNEGSKA (reference sequence). CDR3 length: 12 amino acids. V was clipped by 3 bases and J by 4 bases, with 9 bases between them.

This clone was observed many times. Read coverage stops 3 residues before the CDR3 terminus; the germline J gene supplies the remainder. The V call is TRBV5-1, the J call TRBJ2-5, with 7 bases lining up with TRBD2. V lost 1 base to trimming and J lost 0 bases; unmatched junction nucleotides: 6. Germline CDR1 is SGHRS and CDR2 is YFSETQ. The CDR3 is made up of 16 amino acids. CDR3 DNA (partial): TGCGCCAGCAGCTTGCAGGCGGGGGTCTACCAAGAGACC. As protein: CASSLQAGVYQET. The entire CDR3 reads CASSLQAGVYQETQYF.

This clone showed up many times. The observed sequence ends 3 residues before the CDR3 terminus, with the missing tail filled in from the germline J gene. The gene calls are TRBV7-2 and TRBJ2-7; TRBD1 is a possible D gene (5 bases). CDR1 SGHTA and CDR2 FQGNSA come from the germline V gene. The CDR3 length is 14 residues. Trimming stripped 0 bases from V and 2 bases from J, with 8 bases between. The part of the CDR3 DNA that was read is TGTGCCAGCAGCTTAGCAGGGGTAGCCTACGAG. Protein: CASSLAGVAYE. The complete CDR3 reads CASSLAGVAYEQYF.

There are many counts of this clone. Coverage ceases 3 residues before the CDR3 finishes, and the germline J gene fills in the end. The chain is built from TRBV2 and TRBJ2-3; TRBD1 aligns across 7 bases. From germline, CDR1 is SNHLY and CDR2 FYNNEI. With V trimmed by 7 bases and J by 2 bases, 6 bases remained unmatched. The CDR3 is 14 residues long. CDR3 bases read: TGTGCCAGCAAGTACAGGGGCCTCACAGATACG. This gives the protein CASKYRGLTDT. The full CDR3 protein is CASKYRGLTDTQYF.

The table lists this clone with many counts. The read ends 3 residues shy of where the CDR3 ends; the end is completed using the germline J gene. The chain joins TRBV19 to TRBJ2-6; TRBD2 matches 8 bases. The CDR3 spans 18 residues. Losses at the gene ends were 10 bases for V and 2 bases for J; bases not matched to a gene: 16. Germline CDR1 reads LNHDA; CDR2 reads SQIVND (reference sequence). The CDR3 loop reads CATRNSGGIRPGANVLTF. The covered CDR3 bases are TGTGCCACCAGAAATTCGGGGGGGATAAGGCCTGGGGCCAACGTC. The full variable domain, in which reference TRBV19 and TRBJ2-6 provide the parts outside the CDR3, is DGGITQSPKYLFRKEGQNVTLSCEQNLNHDAMYWYRQDPGQGLRLIYYSQIVNDFQKGDIAEGYSVSREKKESFPLTVTSAQKNPTAFYLCATRNSGGIRPGANVLTFGAGSRLTVL.

This clone was counted ten times or more. The DNA read from the CDR3 is TGTGCCAGCAGATTTAGCGGGGGGGTAGATACG. It codes for CASRFSGGVDT. The whole CDR3 region reads CASRFSGGVDTQYF. V is TRBV5-5 and J is TRBJ2-3; 11 bases match TRBD2. With the read ending 3 residues before the CDR3 end, the germline J gene is used to fill in that end. Germline CDR1 reads SGHKS; CDR2 reads YYEKEE (reference sequence). The CDR3 contains 14 residues. Unmatched junction bases numbered 4, after V lost 5 bases and J lost 5 bases.

Many counts were recorded for this clone. The read comes to an end 3 residues before the CDR3 does, leaving the germline J gene to fill in the end. The gene calls are TRBV19 and TRBJ2-1, with D maybe TRBD1 (5 bases). Looked up from germline, CDR1 is LNHDA and CDR2 is SQIVND (reference sequence). Trimming shortened V by 6 bases and J by 3 bases, and 12 bases separated the two germline ends. The CDR3 has 14 amino acids. Incomplete CDR3 DNA: TGTGCCAGTAGGGGGCGCTCGCGCTACAATGAG. Encoded protein: CASRGRSRYNE. The whole CDR3 protein is CASRGRSRYNEQFF.

This clone was observed at least ten times. Read sequence stops 3 residues before the CDR3 end, and the germline J gene provides the missing end. The genes are TRBV6-2 or TRBV6-3 and TRBJ1-2, with 9 bases aligning to TRBD1. There are 14 residues in the CDR3. The V gene end was trimmed by 8 bases and the J gene end by 4 bases; junction bases not matched to a gene: 8. Germline V gives CDR1 MNHEY, CDR2 SVGEGT. CDR3 amino acids: CASYDRDRAYGYTF. The CDR3 DNA, read in part, is TGTGCCAGCTATGACCGGGACAGGGCCTATGGC.

The table lists this clone with many counts. Coverage ceases 3 residues before the CDR3 finishes, and the germline J gene fills in the end. This chain joins TRBV9 and TRBJ2-2, with D perhaps TRBD2 (6 bases). The CDR3 is 17 amino acids. Trimming left V 0 bases short and J 0 bases short, with 12 bases between. CDR1 is SGDLS and CDR2 is YYNGEE in the germline V gene. Incomplete CDR3 DNA: TGTGCCAGCAGCGTAGAGGTGTCGGGGGCGAACACCGGGGAG. This encodes CASSVEVSGANTGE. The entire CDR3 is CASSVEVSGANTGELFF.

This clone was detected many times. The read ends 3 residues early relative to the CDR3; the germline J gene fills the gap. The rearrangement uses TRBV18 and TRBJ2-1; 8 nucleotides match TRBD1. The CDR3 runs to 14 residues. Germline V gene sequence: CDR1 KGHSH, CDR2 LQKENI. Trimming cost V 3 bases and J 7 bases; bases outside gene matches: 5. This CDR3 reads CASSPGQGANEQFF. The part of the CDR3 DNA that was read is TGTGCCAGCTCACCGGGCCAGGGGGCGAATGAG. Together with reference TRBV18 and TRBJ2-1, the CDR3 gives the full variable domain: NAGVMQNPRHLVRRRGQEARLRCSPMKGHSHVYWYRQLPEEGLKFMVYLQKENIIDESGMPKERFSAEFPKEGPSILRIQQVVRGDSAAYFCASSPGQGANEQFFGPGTRLTVL.

This clone was seen many times. The CDR3 end falls 3 residues outside the read, so it is completed with the germline J gene. The gene calls are TRBV6-2 or TRBV6-3 and TRBJ2-4; no clear D gene. This CDR3 has 13 residues. Germline lookup yields CDR1 MNHEY and CDR2 SVGEGT. V dropped 6 bases and J dropped 0 bases, with 6 bases sitting between them. Partial CDR3 DNA: TGTGCCAGCAGGGAGCGAGCCAAAAACATT. Its protein is CASRERAKNI. The entire CDR3 sequence reads CASRERAKNIQYF.

This clone came up many times. The read falls 3 residues short of the CDR3 end, and the missing part is taken from the germline J gene. This rearrangement joins TRBV7-2 to TRBJ2-7; no clear D gene. Looked up from germline, CDR1 is SGHTA and CDR2 is FQGNSA. Trimming shortened V by 2 bases and J by 0 bases, and 5 bases separated the two germline ends. CDR3 length: 13 residues. The CDR3 sequence: CASSLLPSYEQYF. The sequenced part of the CDR3 DNA is TGTGCCAGCAGCTTACTCCCCTCCTACGAG.

In its sample, this clone was seen many times. The read stops 3 residues short of the end of the CDR3; the missing end is completed from the germline J gene. This rearrangement joins TRBV6-1 to TRBJ2-6; no clear D. CDR1 is MNHNS, CDR2 SASEGT, per germline. This CDR3 contains 15 residues. V lost 4 bases to trimming and J lost 4 bases, with 11 bases between them. The CDR3 protein is CASSVQSVGANVLTF. CDR3 DNA, as far as it was read: TGTGCCAGCAGTGTACAGTCTGTAGGGGCCAACGTC.

This clone was detected many times. The CDR3 extends 3 residues past the end of the read, so its final part is completed from the germline J gene. J is TRBJ2-1 and V is TRBV30; possible D gene TRBD2, 6 bases. Germline CDR1 and CDR2: GTSNPN and SVGIG (reference sequence). This CDR3 region has 12 residues. V was cut by 4 bases and J by 8 bases, with 12 bases left in between. The CDR3: CAWTPGVHEQFF. CDR3 DNA (partial): TGTGCCTGGACCCCGGGGGTCCATGAG.